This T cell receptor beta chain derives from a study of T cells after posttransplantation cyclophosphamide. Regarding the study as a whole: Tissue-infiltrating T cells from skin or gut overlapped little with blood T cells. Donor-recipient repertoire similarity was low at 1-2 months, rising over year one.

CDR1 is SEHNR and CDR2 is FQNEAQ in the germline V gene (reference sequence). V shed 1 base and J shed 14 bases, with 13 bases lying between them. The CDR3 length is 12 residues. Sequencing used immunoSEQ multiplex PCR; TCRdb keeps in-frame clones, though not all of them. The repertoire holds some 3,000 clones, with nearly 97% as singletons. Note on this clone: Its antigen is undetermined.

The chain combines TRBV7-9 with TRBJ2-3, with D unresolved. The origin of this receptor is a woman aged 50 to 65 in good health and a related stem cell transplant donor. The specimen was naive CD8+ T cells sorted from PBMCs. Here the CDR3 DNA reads TGTGCCAGCAGCTTAGGATTGGCGGTGGGGTATTTT. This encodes CASSLGLAVGYF.